The present T cell receptor beta chain was sequenced within a study of T cells in Graves' hyperthyroidism and ophthalmopathy. In regard to this clonotype: A much larger clonotype is one base distant, so this may be a read error.

Germline CDR1 is SGHTS and CDR2 is YDEGEE. The CDR3 consists of 15 residues. TCR beta CDR3 region amplification was performed from RNA transcripts. HTBI primers were employed in a first-round RT-PCR of the TCR CDR3. TCRdb analysed the multiplex PCR reads with MiXCR anew, one entry per CDR3 protein. The table records 300,000 to 450,000 distinct CDR3 sequences, 15% to 19% of them present only once. The source is a young woman with Graves' hyperthyroidism that later progressed to Graves' ophthalmopathy. Sequencing was performed on blood. The chain combines TRBV5-8 with TRBJ2-7; D unclear. The CDR3 nucleotides read TGTGCCAGCGGCTTGTTTTCAGGATACACCTACGAGCAGTACTTC. Translated, it gives CASGLFSGYTYEQYF.